Described below is a single T cell receptor (beta chain) sequence and its context. This CDR3 comprises 14 residues. The ends were cut back, 3 bases at V and 0 bases at J, with 8 bases in the middle. The germline CDR1 and CDR2 sequences are SEHNR and FQNEAQ (reference sequence). The data were taken from a study of blood T cell repertoires in COVID-19. The authors' processing: Using reference gene primer amplification, nucleated cell counts were estimated. Only in-frame clones appear in the TCRdb table, and some are missing; sequencing was by immunoSEQ multiplex PCR. V and J calls and clone size are given by that table; D and trimming were obtained from the DNA. This table holds over 200,000 clones, more than 90% found once. Seattle-derived patients entered the study during active infection and were followed longitudinally.

The material sequenced was peripheral blood. This sequence was found in a person aged 18-30 years with COVID-19, enrolled during active disease. V usage is TRBV7-9 and J usage is TRBJ1-1; D is undetermined. The CDR3 DNA reads TGTGCCAGCAGCTTCGACAAGTTGAACACTGAAGCTTTCTTT. Encoded protein: CASSFDKLNTEAFF.